This TCR beta chain was identified during a study of T cells in Graves' hyperthyroidism and ophthalmopathy. Study-level findings and limits: Stable hyperthyroidism and ophthalmopathy were separated using 13 V-J signatures. Most expanded thyroid clonotypes above 0.001 also appeared in blood.

A Clinical Activity Score of at least 3, a NOSPECS grade of at least 4 and a duration under 3 months were recorded in the ophthalmopathy patients. The germline CDR1 and CDR2 sequences are SGDLS and YYNGEE. Trimming pared 0 bases from V and 4 bases from J, leaving 7 bases between. The CDR3 loop spans 13 amino acids. The TCR beta CDR3 regions underwent amplification using RNA transcripts as the source. Researchers ran a first-round RT-PCR on the TCR CDR3 using the HTBI primer set. TCRdb itself ran the multiplex PCR reads through MiXCR, one entry per CDR3 protein. The sample shows a few hundred thousand distinct CDR3 sequences, approximately 18% of them seen only once. In this sample, this clonotype turned up many times. Its cognate antigen is unknown.

The source of this sequence is a man in his fifties or sixties with Graves' ophthalmopathy. The sequenced material came from blood. This rearrangement joins TRBV9 to TRBJ1-2; no clear D. The CDR3 loop reads CASSVEHSYGYTF. The CDR3 nucleotides read TGTGCCAGCAGCGTAGAACACAGCTATGGCTACACCTTC.